The TCR beta chain described here comes from a study of T cells after yellow fever vaccination. In this sample, this clonotype turned up many times. Using its own MiXCR run on the 5' RACE reads, TCRdb lists one record per CDR3 protein. The table shows approximately 250,000 distinct CDR3 sequences, with roughly 5.2% occurring only once. Trimming pared 0 bases from V and 7 bases from J, leaving 5 bases between. Germline-derived CDR1 and CDR2 are SGHRS and YFSETQ. CDR3 length equals 11 residues. V and J are TRBV5-1 and TRBJ2-7; D remains unclear. This clonotype originated in a young man who received the YFV17D yellow fever vaccine. Sequences were derived from CD4+ T cells sorted from PBMCs, sampled on the day of the yellow fever booster vaccination. The CDR3 protein is CASSLVGEQYF. CDR3 bases: TGCGCCAGCAGCTTGGTCGGGGAGCAGTACTTC. Variable domain in full (rest from reference TRBV5-1 and TRBJ2-7): KAGVTQTPRYLIKTRGQQVTLSCSPISGHRSVSWYQQTPGQGLQFLFEYFSETQRNKGNFPGRFSGRQFSNSRSEMNVSTLELGDSALYLCASSLVGEQYFGPGTRLTVT.